The clone carrying this TCR beta chain has a handful of counts. No antigen is known for it. This sample was included in a study of blood T cells in healthy people across ages. Study-wide results and caveats: Estimates based on one million T cells were treated as lower bounds.

With a J-beta primer mix and a sample-barcoded 5' primer, a second PCR ran about 7 to 12 cycles. Each cDNA molecule carried a tag from a template-switch adaptor that contained 12 random nucleotides. Each CDR3 protein is one row after TCRdb ran MiXCR on the 5' RACE reads. The table records around 1,000,000 distinct CDR3 sequences, less than 45% of them present only once. Sequenced: blood. The receptor was derived from a man aged 18 to 35 in good health.

CDR3 DNA: TGTGCCAGCAGAAGGACGGATTACTATGGCTACACCTTC. Translating it yields CASRRTDYYGYTF. The V call is TRBV6-2 or TRBV6-3, the J call TRBJ1-2; D ambiguous. In germline, CDR1 is MNHEY, CDR2 SVGEGT. There are 13 residues in the CDR3. V lost 6 bases, J lost 3 bases, and 11 bases lay in between.